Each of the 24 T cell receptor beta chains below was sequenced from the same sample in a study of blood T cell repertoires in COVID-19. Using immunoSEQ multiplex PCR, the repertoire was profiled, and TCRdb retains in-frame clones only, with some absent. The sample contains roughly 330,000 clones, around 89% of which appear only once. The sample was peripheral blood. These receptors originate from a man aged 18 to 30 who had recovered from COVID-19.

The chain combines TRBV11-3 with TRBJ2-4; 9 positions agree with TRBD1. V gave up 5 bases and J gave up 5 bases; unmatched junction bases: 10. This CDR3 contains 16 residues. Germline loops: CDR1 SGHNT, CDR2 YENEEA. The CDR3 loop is CASSGAGTGGENIQYF. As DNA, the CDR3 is TGTGCCAGCAGCGGGGCTGGCACAGGGGGCGAAAACATTCAGTACTTC.

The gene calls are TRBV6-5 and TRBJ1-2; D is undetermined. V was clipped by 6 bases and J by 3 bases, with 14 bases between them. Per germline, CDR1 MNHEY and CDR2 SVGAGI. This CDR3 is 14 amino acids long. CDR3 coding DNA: TGTGCCAGCAGGGGCTTGACCCAATACTATGGCTACACCTTC. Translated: CASRGLTQYYGYTF.

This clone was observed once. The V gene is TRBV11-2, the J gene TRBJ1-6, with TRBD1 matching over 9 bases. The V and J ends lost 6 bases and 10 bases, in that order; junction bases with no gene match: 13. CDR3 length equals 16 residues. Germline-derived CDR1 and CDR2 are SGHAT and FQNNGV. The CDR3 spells CASRAQQGALGSPLHF. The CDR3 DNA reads TGTGCCAGCAGAGCCCAACAGGGGGCCTTGGGGTCACCCCTCCACTTT.

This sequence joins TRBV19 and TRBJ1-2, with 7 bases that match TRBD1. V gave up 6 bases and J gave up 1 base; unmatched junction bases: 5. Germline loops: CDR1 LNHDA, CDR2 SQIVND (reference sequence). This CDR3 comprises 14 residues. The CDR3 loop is CASRTGQFNYGYTF. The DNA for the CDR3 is TGTGCCAGTAGGACGGGACAGTTTAACTATGGCTACACCTTC.

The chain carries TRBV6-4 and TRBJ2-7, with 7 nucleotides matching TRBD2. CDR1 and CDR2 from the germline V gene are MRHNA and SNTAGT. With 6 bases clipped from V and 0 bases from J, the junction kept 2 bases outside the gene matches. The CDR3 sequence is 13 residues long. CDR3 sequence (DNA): TGTGCCAGCAGATGGACTAGCTCCTACGAGCAGTACTTC. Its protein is CASRWTSSYEQYF.

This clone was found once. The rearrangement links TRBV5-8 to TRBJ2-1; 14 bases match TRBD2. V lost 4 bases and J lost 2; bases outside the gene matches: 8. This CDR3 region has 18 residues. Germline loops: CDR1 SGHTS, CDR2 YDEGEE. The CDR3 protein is CASSQGTSGGTTYNEQFF. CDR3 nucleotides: TGTGCCAGCAGCCAAGGGACTAGCGGGGGAACAACCTACAATGAGCAGTTCTTC.

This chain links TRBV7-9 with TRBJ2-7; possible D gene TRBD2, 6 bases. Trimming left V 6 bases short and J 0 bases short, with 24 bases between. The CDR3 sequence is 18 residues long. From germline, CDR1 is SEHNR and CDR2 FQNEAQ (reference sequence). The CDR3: CASSSVGGPSRNSYEQYF. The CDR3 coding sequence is TGTGCCAGCAGTTCAGTGGGAGGCCCTTCGAGGAACTCCTACGAGCAGTACTTC.

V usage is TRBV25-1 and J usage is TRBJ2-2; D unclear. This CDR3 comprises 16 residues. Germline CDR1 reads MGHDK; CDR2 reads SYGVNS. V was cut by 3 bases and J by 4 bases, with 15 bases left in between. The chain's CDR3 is CASSDHDWVGTGELFF. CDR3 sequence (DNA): TGTGCCAGCAGTGACCATGACTGGGTGGGCACCGGGGAGCTGTTTTTT.

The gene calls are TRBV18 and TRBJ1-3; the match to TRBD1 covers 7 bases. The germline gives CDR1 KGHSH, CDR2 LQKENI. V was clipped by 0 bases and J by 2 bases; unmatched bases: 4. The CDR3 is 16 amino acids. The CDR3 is CASSPPGTGAGNTIYF. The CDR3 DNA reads TGTGCCAGCTCACCACCAGGAACAGGGGCTGGAAACACCATATATTTT.

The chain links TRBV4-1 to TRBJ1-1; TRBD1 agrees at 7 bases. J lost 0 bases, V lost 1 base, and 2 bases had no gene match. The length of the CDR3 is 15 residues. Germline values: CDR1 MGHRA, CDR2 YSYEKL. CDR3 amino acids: CASSQGGTVNTEAFF. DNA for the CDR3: TGCGCCAGCAGCCAAGGTGGGACAGTGAACACTGAAGCTTTCTTT.

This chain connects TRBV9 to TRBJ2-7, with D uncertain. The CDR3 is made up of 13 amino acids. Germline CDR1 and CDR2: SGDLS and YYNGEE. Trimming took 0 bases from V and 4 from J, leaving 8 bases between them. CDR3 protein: CASSVGPGYEQYF. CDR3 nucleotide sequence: TGTGCCAGCAGCGTAGGTCCCGGGTACGAGCAGTACTTC.

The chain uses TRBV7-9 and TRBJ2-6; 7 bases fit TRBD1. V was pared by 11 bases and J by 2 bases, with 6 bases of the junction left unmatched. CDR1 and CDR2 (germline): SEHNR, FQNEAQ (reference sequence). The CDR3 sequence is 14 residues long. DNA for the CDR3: TGTGCCTGGACTGGGACAGCTGGGGCCAACGTCCTGACTTTC. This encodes CAWTGTAGANVLTF.

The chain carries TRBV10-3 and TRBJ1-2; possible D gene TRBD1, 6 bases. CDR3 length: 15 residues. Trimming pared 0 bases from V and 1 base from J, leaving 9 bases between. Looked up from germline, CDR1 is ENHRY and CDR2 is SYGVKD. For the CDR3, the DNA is TGTGCCATCAGTGAGTCCCAGGGGAATAACTATGGCTACACCTTC. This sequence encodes CAISESQGNNYGYTF.

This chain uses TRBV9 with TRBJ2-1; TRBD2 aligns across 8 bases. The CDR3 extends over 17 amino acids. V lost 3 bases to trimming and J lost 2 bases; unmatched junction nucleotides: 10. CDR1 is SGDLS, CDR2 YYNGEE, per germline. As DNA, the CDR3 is TGTGCCAGCAGCGGAGGGGGACTAGGGCTTACCTACAATGAGCAGTTCTTC. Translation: CASSGGGLGLTYNEQFF.

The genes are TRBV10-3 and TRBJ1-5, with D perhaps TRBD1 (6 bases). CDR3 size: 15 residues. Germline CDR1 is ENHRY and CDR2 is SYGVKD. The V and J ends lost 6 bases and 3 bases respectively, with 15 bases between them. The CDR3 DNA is TGTGCCATCAGCCAGGGGAGTCTATCCAATCAGCCCCAGCATTTT. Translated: CAISQGSLSNQPQHF.

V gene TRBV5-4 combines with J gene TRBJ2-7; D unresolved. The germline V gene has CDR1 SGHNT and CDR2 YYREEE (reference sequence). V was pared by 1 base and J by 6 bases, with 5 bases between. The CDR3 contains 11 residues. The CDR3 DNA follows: TGTGCCAGCAGCTTGTTATCCGAGCAGTACTTC. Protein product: CASSLLSEQYF. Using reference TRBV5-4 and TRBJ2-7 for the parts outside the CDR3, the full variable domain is ETGVTQSPTHLIKTRGQQVTLRCSSQSGHNTVSWYQQALGQGPQFIFQYYREEENGRGNFPPRFSGLQFPNYSSELNVNALELDDSALYLCASSLLSEQYFGPGTRLTVT.

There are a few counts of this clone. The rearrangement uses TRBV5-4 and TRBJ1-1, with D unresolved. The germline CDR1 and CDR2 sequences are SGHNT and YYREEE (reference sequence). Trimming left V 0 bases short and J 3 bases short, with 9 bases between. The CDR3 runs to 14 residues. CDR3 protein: CASSLARQDTEAFF. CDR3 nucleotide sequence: TGTGCCAGCAGCTTGGCGAGACAAGACACTGAAGCTTTCTTT.

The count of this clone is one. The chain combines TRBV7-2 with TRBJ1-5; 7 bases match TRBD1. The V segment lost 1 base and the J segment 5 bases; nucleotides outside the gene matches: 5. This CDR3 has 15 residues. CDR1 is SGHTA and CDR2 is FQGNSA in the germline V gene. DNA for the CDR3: TGTGCCAGCAGCTTAGGGGGACAGTCCCATCAGCCCCAGCATTTT. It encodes CASSLGGQSHQPQHF.

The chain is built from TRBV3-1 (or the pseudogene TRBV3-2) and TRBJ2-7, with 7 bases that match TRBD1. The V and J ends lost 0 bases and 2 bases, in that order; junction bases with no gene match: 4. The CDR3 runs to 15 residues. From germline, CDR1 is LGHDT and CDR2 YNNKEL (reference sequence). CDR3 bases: TGTGCCAGCAGCCAAGAGCCAGGGGGTCCCTACGAGCAGTACTTC. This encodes CASSQEPGGPYEQYF.

The CDR3 nucleotides are TGTGCCAGCAGCGCCGGACTGGACAATGAGCAGTTCTTC. This encodes CASSAGLDNEQFF. V gene TRBV9 combines with J gene TRBJ2-1; tentatively, D is TRBD2 (5 bases). Germline CDR1 and CDR2: SGDLS and YYNGEE. The CDR3 loop spans 13 amino acids. Trimming took off 3 bases at V and 5 bases at J, with 9 bases between the two ends. Full variable domain (missing parts from reference TRBV9 and TRBJ2-1): DSGVTQTPKHLITATGQRVTLRCSPRSGDLSVYWYQQSLDQGLQFLIQYYNGEERAKGNILERFSAQQFPDLHSELNLSSLELGDSALYFCASSAGLDNEQFFGPGTRLTVL.

CDR3 residues: CSASREHEQFF. CDR3 DNA: TGCAGTGCTAGTCGAGAGCACGAGCAGTTCTTC. This sequence joins TRBV20-1 and TRBJ2-1; D unresolved. This CDR3 has 11 amino acids. Per the germline V gene, CDR1 is DFQATT and CDR2 is SNEGSKA (reference sequence). V shed 3 bases and J shed 10 bases, with 10 bases lying between them.

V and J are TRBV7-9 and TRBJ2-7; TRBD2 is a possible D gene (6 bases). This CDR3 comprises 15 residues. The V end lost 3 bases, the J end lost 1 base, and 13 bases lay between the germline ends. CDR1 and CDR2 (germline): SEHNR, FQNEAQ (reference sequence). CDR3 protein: CASSFGGVRSYEQYF. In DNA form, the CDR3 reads TGTGCCAGCAGCTTTGGCGGGGTAAGATCCTACGAGCAGTACTTC.

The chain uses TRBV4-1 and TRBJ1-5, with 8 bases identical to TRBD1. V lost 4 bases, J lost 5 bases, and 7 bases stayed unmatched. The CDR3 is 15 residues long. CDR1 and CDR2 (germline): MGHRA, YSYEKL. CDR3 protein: CASSRVQGVDQPQHF. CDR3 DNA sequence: TGCGCCAGCAGCCGCGTACAGGGGGTAGATCAGCCCCAGCATTTT.

CDR3 protein: CASSLAEFSGATDTQYF. In nucleotides, the CDR3 is TGTGCCAGCAGCTTGGCCGAGTTTAGCGGGGCCACAGATACGCAGTATTTT. The chain joins TRBV5-4 to TRBJ2-3, with TRBD2 matching over 8 bases. CDR1 and CDR2 from the germline V gene are SGHNT and YYREEE (reference sequence). With 0 bases clipped from V and 2 bases from J, the junction kept 8 bases outside the gene matches. This CDR3 spans 17 amino acids.